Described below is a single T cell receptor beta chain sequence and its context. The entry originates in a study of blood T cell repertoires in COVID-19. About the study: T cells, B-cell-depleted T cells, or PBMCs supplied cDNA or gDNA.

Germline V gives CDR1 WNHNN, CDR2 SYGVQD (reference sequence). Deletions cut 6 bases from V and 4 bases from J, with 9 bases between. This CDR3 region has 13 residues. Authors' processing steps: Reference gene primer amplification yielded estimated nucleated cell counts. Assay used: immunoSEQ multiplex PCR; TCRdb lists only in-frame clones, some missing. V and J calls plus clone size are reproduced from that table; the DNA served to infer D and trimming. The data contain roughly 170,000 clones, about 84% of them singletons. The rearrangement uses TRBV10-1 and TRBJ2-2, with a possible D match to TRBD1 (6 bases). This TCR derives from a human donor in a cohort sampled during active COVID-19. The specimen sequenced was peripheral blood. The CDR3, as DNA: TGCGCCAGCAGCACGACAGGCACCGGGGAGCTGTTTTTT. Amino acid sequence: CASSTTGTGELFF.